Shown below are 25 T cell receptor beta chains from a single sample sequenced in a study of blood T cell repertoires in COVID-19 (dated by TCRdb to the early 2020s). Receptor amplification or capture employed the immunoSEQ multiplex PCR assay. TCRdb retrieved this table from immuneACCESS and kept in-frame rearrangements only. Not all clones are present; in checked studies, unresolved V genes account for under half, and no reason is known for the remainder. The sample records 150,000 to 200,000 clones, more than 75% of which are singletons. The ten largest clones add up to 4.4% of the sample. Sequenced: peripheral blood. Source of these receptors: a human donor in a cohort sampled during active COVID-19.

V gene TRBV5-1 combines with J gene TRBJ2-5; 11 nucleotides agree with TRBD2. The CDR3 extends over 16 amino acids. V lost 4 bases to trimming and J lost 1 base; unmatched junction nucleotides: 6. The germline V gene has CDR1 SGHRS and CDR2 YFSETQ. The CDR3 sequence: CASSPGLAGVQETQYF. The CDR3 DNA reads TGCGCCAGCAGCCCCGGACTAGCGGGTGTCCAAGAGACCCAGTACTTC.

This rearrangement joins TRBV29-1 to TRBJ1-1; D remains ambiguous. CDR1 is SQVTM and CDR2 is ANQGSEA in the germline V gene. Trimming cost V 7 bases and J 0 bases, with 9 bases left between them. The CDR3 sequence is 12 residues long. The CDR3 loop is CSGGSVNTEAFF. For the CDR3, the DNA is TGCAGCGGCGGGTCGGTGAACACTGAAGCTTTCTTT.

This chain links TRBV10-2 with TRBJ1-5, with TRBD1 matching 9 bases. The germline V gene encodes CDR1 WSHSY and CDR2 SAAADI. This CDR3 is 15 amino acids long. V dropped 3 bases and J dropped 2; count of bases not matched to a gene: 2. The CDR3 DNA sequence: TGCGCCAGCAGTGATAGGGACAGGGGCAATCAGCCCCAGCATTTT. It yields the protein CASSDRDRGNQPQHF.

The CDR3 coding sequence is TGTGCCAGCAGCTTGAATGGAGCAGAACTGTTTTTT. This codes for CASSLNGAELFF. The rearrangement links TRBV5-8 to TRBJ1-4; D uncertain. Germline CDR1 is SGHTS and CDR2 is YDEGEE. V dropped 1 base and J dropped 12 bases, with 10 bases sitting between them. The CDR3 length is 12 residues.

The V and J genes are TRBV11-2 and TRBJ2-2; tentatively, D is TRBD1 (6 bases). CDR3 length equals 18 residues. The germline gives CDR1 SGHAT, CDR2 FQNNGV. Trimming cost V 5 bases and J 0 bases, with 19 bases left between them. This chain's CDR3 is CASSRRPGQFTNTGELFF. CDR3 in DNA: TGTGCCAGCAGCCGCCGGCCTGGACAGTTTACGAACACCGGGGAGCTGTTTTTT.

The rearrangement uses TRBV9 and TRBJ2-2; TRBD2 agrees at 9 bases. Trimming took 0 bases from V and 5 from J; bases not matched to a gene: 11. This CDR3 region has 18 residues. CDR1 and CDR2 (germline): SGDLS, YYNGEE. The DNA of the CDR3 is TGTGCCAGCAGCGTAGGTCTATTAGCGGGAGTGGGTACCGGGGAGCTGTTTTTT. Protein: CASSVGLLAGVGTGELFF.

The gene calls are TRBV24-1 and TRBJ2-1, with 7 bases fitting TRBD1. The germline CDR1 and CDR2 sequences are KGHDR and SFDVKD. V was pared by 4 bases and J by 9 bases, with 5 bases of the junction left unmatched. The CDR3 is 13 residues long. This CDR3 reads CATSEYRGGEQFF. DNA for the CDR3: TGTGCCACCAGTGAATACAGGGGCGGTGAGCAGTTCTTC.

The table lists this clone with a count of one. The chain links TRBV24-1 to TRBJ1-1; 10 bases match TRBD1. The CDR3 sequence is 13 residues long. Germline CDR1 is KGHDR and CDR2 is SFDVKD. V was clipped by 8 bases and J by 5 bases; unmatched bases: 4. CDR3 loop: CATTDRGRTEAFF. The DNA of the CDR3 is TGTGCCACCACGGACAGGGGGAGGACTGAAGCTTTCTTT.

The chain employs TRBV6-6 and TRBJ2-2; TRBD1 aligns across 9 bases. The CDR3 length is 15 residues. Germline values: CDR1 MNHNY, CDR2 SVGAGI (reference sequence). With V trimmed by 6 bases and J by 7 bases, 9 bases remained unmatched. The CDR3 sequence: CASSVGQGKIGELFF. CDR3 DNA: TGTGCCAGCAGCGTCGGACAGGGGAAGATCGGGGAGCTGTTTTTT.

In DNA form, the CDR3 reads TGTGCCAGCAGTGAAGAGGCTGGGAGACAAGAGACCCAGTACTTC. The encoded protein is CASSEEAGRQETQYF. The chain recombines TRBV6-1 with TRBJ2-5; D may be TRBD2 (5 bases). This CDR3 comprises 15 residues. CDR1 and CDR2 (germline): MNHNS, SASEGT. Trimming took 1 base from V and 2 from J, leaving 11 bases between them.

The chain uses TRBV21-1 and TRBJ2-7; the table gives TRBD2 as D, unverified against the DNA. TRBV21-1 is deemed a pseudogene. The CDR3 is 15 amino acids. In DNA form, the CDR3 reads TGTGCCAGCAACAAAACTAGCGGGAGGGTCTACGAGCAGTACTTC. Translating it yields CASNKTSGRVYEQYF.

This chain connects TRBV5-8 to TRBJ2-5; TRBD1 agrees at 11 bases. The V gene's germline CDR1 is SGHTS and CDR2 YDEGEE. The CDR3 sequence is 15 residues long. V shed 4 bases, J shed 7 bases, and the junction held 9 bases outside the gene matches. The CDR3 reads CASSAWTGGVGTQYF. DNA of the CDR3: TGTGCCAGCAGCGCCTGGACAGGGGGCGTCGGGACCCAGTACTTC.

V is TRBV7-2 and J is TRBJ2-7; D is perhaps TRBD1 (5 bases). Trimming took off 1 base at V and 2 bases at J, with 9 bases between the two ends. The CDR3 covers 14 residues. From germline, CDR1 is SGHTA and CDR2 FQGNSA. This CDR3 is CASSLEGPPYEQYF. CDR3 bases: TGTGCCAGCAGCTTAGAGGGGCCCCCCTACGAGCAGTACTTC. The full variable domain, in which reference TRBV7-2 and TRBJ2-7 provide the parts outside the CDR3, is GAGVSQSPSNKVTEKGKDVELRCDPISGHTALYWYRQSLGQGLEFLIYFQGNSAPDKSGLPSDRFSAERTGGSVSTLTIQRTQQEDSAVYLCASSLEGPPYEQYFGPGTRLTVT.

This clone was counted only a few times. The J gene is TRBJ2-7, the V gene TRBV6-6, with D uncertain. CDR1 and CDR2 from the germline V gene are MNHNY and SVGAGI (reference sequence). The CDR3 consists of 13 residues. Trimming shortened V by 2 bases and J by 6 bases, and 11 bases separated the two germline ends. CDR3 nucleotides: TGTGCCAGCAGTTACGGTTACCAGTTCGAGCAGTACTTC. It encodes CASSYGYQFEQYF.

This chain connects TRBV4-2 to TRBJ1-1, with 8 bases aligning to TRBD1. Germline V lookup: CDR1 LGHNA, CDR2 YNFKEQ. The CDR3 length is 13 residues. V lost 3 bases, J lost 11 bases, and 8 bases stayed unmatched. CDR3 sequence reads: CASSQSDRGRAFF. The DNA of the CDR3 is TGTGCCAGCAGCCAGAGCGACAGGGGTAGGGCTTTCTTT.

The rearrangement joins TRBV29-1 to TRBJ2-2; 8 bases align to TRBD2. The germline V gene encodes CDR1 SQVTM and CDR2 ANQGSEA. Trimming took 7 bases from V and 7 from J; bases not matched to a gene: 5. The CDR3 is 12 amino acids. The chain's CDR3 is CSAKRGGGELFF. The DNA of the CDR3 is TGCAGCGCCAAACGGGGGGGCGGGGAGCTGTTTTTT.

This clone is a singleton in its sample. The rearrangement uses TRBV28 and TRBJ2-2, with D tentatively TRBD2 (6 bases). The V and J ends lost 7 bases and 4 bases respectively, with 13 bases between them. The CDR3 is 14 residues long. Germline CDR1 and CDR2: MDHEN and SYDVKM. CDR3 nucleotide sequence: TGTGCCAGCACGCGGGACGGAATCACCGGGGAGCTGTTTTTT. Protein sequence: CASTRDGITGELFF. Drawing the rest from reference TRBV28 and TRBJ2-2, the complete variable domain is DVKVTQSSRYLVKRTGEKVFLECVQDMDHENMFWYRQDPGLGLRLIYFSYDVKMKEKGDIPEGYSVSREKKERFSLILESASTNQTSMYLCASTRDGITGELFFGEGSRLTVL.

The genes are TRBV6-1 and TRBJ1-6, with D possibly being TRBD1 (5 bases). V lost 2 bases, J lost 10 bases, and 15 bases lay in between. Germline CDR1 reads MNHNS; CDR2 reads SASEGT. This CDR3 comprises 15 residues. DNA for the CDR3: TGTGCCAGCAGTGAAAGGGGCAGGGTCCGATCACCCCTCCACTTT. Its protein product is CASSERGRVRSPLHF.

The V gene is TRBV2, the J gene TRBJ2-7, with D possibly matching TRBD2 (6 bases). The V and J ends lost 7 bases and 0 bases respectively, with 16 bases between them. CDR1 is SNHLY, CDR2 FYNNEI, per germline. The CDR3 runs to 15 residues. The CDR3 reads CASKGMVSGSYEQYF. The CDR3 bases are TGTGCCAGCAAGGGAATGGTTAGCGGCTCCTACGAGCAGTACTTC. The full variable domain, its missing parts supplied by reference TRBV2 and TRBJ2-7, is EPEVTQTPSHQVTQMGQEVILRCVPISNHLYFYWYRQILGQKVEFLVSFYNNEISEKSEIFDDQFSVERPDGSNFTLKIRSTKLEDSAMYFCASKGMVSGSYEQYFGPGTRLTVT.

This chain links TRBV18 with TRBJ2-3; possibly TRBD1 for D (6 bases). The CDR3 has 16 residues. Per germline, CDR1 KGHSH and CDR2 LQKENI. Trimming removed 1 base from V and 5 bases from J, with 16 bases in between. The CDR3 spells CASSPQGGGGIDTQYF. In DNA, the CDR3 is TGTGCCAGCTCACCACAGGGCGGTGGGGGCATAGATACGCAGTATTTT.

This rearrangement joins TRBV9 to TRBJ2-1, with 9 positions matching TRBD2. The V segment lost 4 bases and the J segment 7 bases; nucleotides outside the gene matches: 3. The CDR3 loop spans 13 amino acids. Germline V lookup: CDR1 SGDLS, CDR2 YYNGEE. CDR3 sequence reads: CASSLGLANEQFF. CDR3 in DNA: TGTGCCAGCAGCCTGGGACTAGCTAATGAGCAGTTCTTC.

J is TRBJ2-7 and V is TRBV29-1, with TRBD1 matching 9 bases. The germline V gene has CDR1 SQVTM and CDR2 ANQGSEA. This CDR3 comprises 14 residues. V was pared by 7 bases and J by 3 bases, with 10 bases of the junction left unmatched. CDR3 residues: CSARTGGADYEQYF. The CDR3 nucleotides are TGCAGCGCTAGAACAGGGGGCGCCGACTACGAGCAGTACTTC.

This chain joins TRBV5-1 and TRBJ2-1; 13 bases are shared with TRBD2. CDR3 length: 16 residues. Per the germline V gene, CDR1 is SGHRS and CDR2 is YFSETQ. V was pared by 4 bases and J by 7 bases, with 8 bases of the junction left unmatched. CDR3 bases: TGCGCCAGCAGCGCGCAAGGACTAGCGGGAGTTAATGAGCAGTTCTTC. Translation gives CASSAQGLAGVNEQFF.

The chain joins TRBV29-1 to TRBJ2-7, with D possibly TRBD1 on 5 matching bases. In germline, CDR1 is SQVTM, CDR2 ANQGSEA. The CDR3 sequence is 13 residues long. V lost 0 bases and J 6 bases, leaving 12 bases between the germline ends. In nucleotides, the CDR3 is TGCAGCGTTGAAGATCTCTCTAGGGGCGAGCAGTACTTC. As protein: CSVEDLSRGEQYF.

The chain joins TRBV5-5 to TRBJ1-1; D perhaps matches TRBD1 (5 bases). Germline loops: CDR1 SGHKS, CDR2 YYEKEE (reference sequence). This CDR3 spans 14 amino acids. Trimming removed 1 base from V and 1 base from J, with 8 bases in between. The CDR3, as DNA: TGTGCCAGCAGCTTGATGACAGCGAACACTGAAGCTTTCTTT. Its translation is CASSLMTANTEAFF. The variable domain in full, with the rest retrieved from reference TRBV5-5 and TRBJ1-1, is DAGVTQSPTHLIKTRGQQVTLRCSPISGHKSVSWYQQVLGQGPQFIFQYYEKEERGRGNFPDRFSARQFPNYSSELNVNALLLGDSALYLCASSLMTANTEAFFGQGTRLTVV.